This record covers a single TCR beta chain. Its specificity is not known. This specimen belongs to a study of CD39 and CD103 CD8 tumor-infiltrating T cells. Background on the study: Repertoire comparisons were shown for four patients, including a melanoma patient. General study results and limits: Compared with DN, SP and blood memory CD8, DP TILs appeared more oligoclonal. DP TIL clonotypes were rarely found in blood or uninvolved lymph node.

The protocol was immunoSEQ multiplex PCR, while the TCRdb copy is restricted to in-frame clones and leaves out a portion. The data show 6,000 to 7,500 clones, about three fifths seen once. Memory CD8 T cells were sorted as CD8+CD4-CD45RA-, any CCR7 status. V was pared by 0 bases and J by 8 bases, with 6 bases of the junction left unmatched. This CDR3 spans 16 amino acids. Per the germline V gene, CDR1 is MNHEY and CDR2 is SVGAGI. The sample comprised CD8+ T cells sorted from blood. Subset specified: total memory CD8 T cells (CD45RA-CCR7+/-) from blood or uninvolved lymph node. The receptor's source is a human donor with head and neck squamous cell carcinoma. The chain links TRBV6-5 to TRBJ2-1, with TRBD2 matching 11 bases. In DNA, the CDR3 is TGTGCCAGCAGTTACTCGGCGACTAGCGGGACCGATGAGCAGTTCTTC. Translation: CASSYSATSGTDEQFF.